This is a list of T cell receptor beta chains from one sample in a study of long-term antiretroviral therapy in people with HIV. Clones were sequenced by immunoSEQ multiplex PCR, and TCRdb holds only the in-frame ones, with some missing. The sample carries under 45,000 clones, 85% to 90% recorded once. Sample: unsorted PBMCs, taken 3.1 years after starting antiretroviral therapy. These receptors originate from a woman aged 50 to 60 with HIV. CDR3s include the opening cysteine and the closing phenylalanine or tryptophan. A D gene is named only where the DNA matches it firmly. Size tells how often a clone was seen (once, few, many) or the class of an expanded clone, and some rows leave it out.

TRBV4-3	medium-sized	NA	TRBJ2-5	TGCGCCAGCAGCCAAGATCGTACGCAAGAGACCCAGTACTTC	CASSQDRTQETQYF
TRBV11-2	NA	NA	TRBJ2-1	TGTGCCAGCAGTCAGTCTCCCACTCCCCGGGATGAGCAGTTCTTC	CASSQSPTPRDEQFF
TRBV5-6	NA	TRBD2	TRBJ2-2	TGTGCCAGCAGCCCCGACGGGGGGGACACCGGGGAGCTGTTTTTT	CASSPDGGDTGELFF
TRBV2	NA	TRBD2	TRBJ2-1	TGTGCCAGCAACTTAGCGGGGGGTGGCTTGAATGAGCAGTTCTTC	CASNLAGGGLNEQFF
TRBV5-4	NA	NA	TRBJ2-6	TGTGCCAGCAGCTTGGTCGTGAACAGGATCCTCTCTGGGGCCAACGTCCTGACTTTC	CASSLVVNRILSGANVLTF
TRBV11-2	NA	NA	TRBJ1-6	TGTGCCAGCAGCTTCGGGGGGCCCCTCCACTTT	CASSFGGPLHF
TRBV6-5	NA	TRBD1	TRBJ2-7	TGTGCCAGCAGCCCGGACAGGTGGACCTCCTACGAGCAGTACTTC	CASSPDRWTSYEQYF
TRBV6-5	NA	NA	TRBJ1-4	TGTGCCAGCAGTCCGTGGTCCCCCTTTAATGAAAAACTGTTTTTT	CASSPWSPFNEKLFF
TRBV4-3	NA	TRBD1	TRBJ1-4	TGCGCCAGCAGCCAAGTGGCTGGACAGGGGGCGTTAGGGGAAAAACTGTTTTTT	CASSQVAGQGALGEKLFF
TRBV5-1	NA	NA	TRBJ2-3	TGCGCCAGCAGCTTGGTGGGACTGTCCACAGATACGCAGTATTTT	CASSLVGLSTDTQYF
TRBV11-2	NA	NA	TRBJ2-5	TGTGCCAGCAGCCCGGAAGTACTAGCCCACCAAGAGACCCAGTACTTC	CASSPEVLAHQETQYF
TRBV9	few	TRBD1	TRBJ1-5	TGTGCCAGCAGCGTAGGACAGGGAACACAGCCCCAGCATTTT	CASSVGQGTQPQHF
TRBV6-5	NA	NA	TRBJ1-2	TGTGCCAGCAGTTACGACCAGAACTATGGCTACACCTTC	CASSYDQNYGYTF
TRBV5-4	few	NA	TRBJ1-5	TGTGCCAGCAGCTTAGCATATAGCAATCAGCCCCAGCATTTT	CASSLAYSNQPQHF
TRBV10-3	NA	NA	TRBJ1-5	TGTGCCATCAGTGGAGGGAATCAGCCCCAGCATTTT	CAISGGNQPQHF
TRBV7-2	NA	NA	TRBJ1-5	TGTGCCAGCAGCTCCTGGACCATGGAGCAGCCCCAGCATTTT	CASSSWTMEQPQHF
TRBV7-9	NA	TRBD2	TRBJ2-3	TGTGCCAGCAGCTTAGCAGCGGGGGGGGACGGGGGCACAGATACGCAGTATTTT	CASSLAAGGDGGTDTQYF
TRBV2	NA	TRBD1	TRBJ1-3	TGTGCCAGCAGTTCCGGGACAGGGACTGGAAACACCATATATTTT	CASSSGTGTGNTIYF
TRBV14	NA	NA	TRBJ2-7	TGTGCCAGCAGCCAAACCGGGGTAACCTCCTACGAGCAGTACTTC	CASSQTGVTSYEQYF
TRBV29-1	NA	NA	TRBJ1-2	TGCAGCGTTGACACCGACGGGACGCTGACTTATGGCTACACCTTC	CSVDTDGTLTYGYTF
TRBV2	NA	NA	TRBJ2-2	TGTGCCAGCACCGCGGGCCCCGGGGAGCTGTTTTTT	CASTAGPGELFF
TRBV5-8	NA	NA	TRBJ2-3	TGTGCCAGCACCTTTGGTATTGATACGCAGTATTTT	CASTFGIDTQYF
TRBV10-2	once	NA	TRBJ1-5	TGCGCCAGCAGTGAGGGGGCCCGGCAGCCCCAGCATTTT	CASSEGARQPQHF
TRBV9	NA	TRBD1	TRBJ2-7	TGTGCCAGCAGCGCCGGACAGGCCCGACCCTACGAGCAGTACTTC	CASSAGQARPYEQYF
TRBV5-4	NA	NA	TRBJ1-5	TGTGCCAGCAGCCATGCGGGGAGCAATCAGCCCCAGCATTTT	CASSHAGSNQPQHF
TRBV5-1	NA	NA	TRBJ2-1	TGCGCCAGCAGCTTTAAAGGGAACAATGAGCAGTTCTTC	CASSFKGNNEQFF
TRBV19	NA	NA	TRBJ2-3	TGTGCCAGTAGTGACCGTAGCACAGATACGCAGTATTTT	CASSDRSTDTQYF
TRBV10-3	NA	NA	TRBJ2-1	TGTGCCACCCGAGCGGAAAGCTCCTACAATGAGCAGTTCTTC	CATRAESSYNEQFF
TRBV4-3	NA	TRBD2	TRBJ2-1	TGCGCCAGCAGCCAAGATTCTTTAGCGGGGGGGGACAATGAGCAGTTCTTC	CASSQDSLAGGDNEQFF
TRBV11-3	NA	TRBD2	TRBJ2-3	TGTGCCAGCAGCTCAGGCCTTGGGCTAGCGGGCACAGATACGCAGTATTTT	CASSSGLGLAGTDTQYF
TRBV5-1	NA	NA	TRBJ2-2	TGCGCCAGCAGCTTGGGAGGGTATGACACCGGGGAGCTGTTTTTT	CASSLGGYDTGELFF
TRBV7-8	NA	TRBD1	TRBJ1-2	TGTGCCAGCAGCTTAACCCCCTCGCCCGGGACAGGGCGGTATGGCTACACCTTC	CASSLTPSPGTGRYGYTF
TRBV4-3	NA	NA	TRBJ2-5	TGCGCCAGCAGCCAAGATACAGGGAAAGAGACCCAGTACTTC	CASSQDTGKETQYF
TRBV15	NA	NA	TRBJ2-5	TGTGCCACCAGCAGAGGCGGGGCAGGGGGCCAAGAGACCCAGTACTTC	CATSRGGAGGQETQYF
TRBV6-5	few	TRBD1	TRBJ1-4	TGTGCCAGCACCCAAGCAGACAGGGGGATTGAAAAACTGTTTTTT	CASTQADRGIEKLFF
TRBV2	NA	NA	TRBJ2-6	TGTGCCAGCAGTGGATCGGGCGGCGGGGCCAACGTCCTGACTTTC	CASSGSGGGANVLTF
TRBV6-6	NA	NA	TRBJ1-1	TGTGCCAGCAGTATACAAGGAAACACTGAAGCTTTCTTT	CASSIQGNTEAFF
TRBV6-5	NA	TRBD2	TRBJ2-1	TGTGCCAGCAGTTACACAGCTAGCGGAAAGCAGTTCTTC	CASSYTASGKQFF
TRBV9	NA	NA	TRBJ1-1	TGTGCCAGCAGCGTAAGCACGTTGAACACTGAAGCTTTCTTT	CASSVSTLNTEAFF
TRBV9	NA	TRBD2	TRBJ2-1	TGTGCCAGCAGCGTAGACTTCGGGGAGCGGGGGAGCTCCTACAATGAGCAGTTCTTC	CASSVDFGERGSSYNEQFF
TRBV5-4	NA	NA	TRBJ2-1	TGTGCCAGCAGCCCCGTTCACCGCTACAATGAGCAGTTCTTC	CASSPVHRYNEQFF
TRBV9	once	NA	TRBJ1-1	TGTGCCAGCAGCGTAGCAGTGAACACTGAAGCTTTCTTT	CASSVAVNTEAFF
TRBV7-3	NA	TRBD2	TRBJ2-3	TGTGCCAGCAGCCCGGGGGGGGGCACAGATACGCAGTATTTT	CASSPGGGTDTQYF
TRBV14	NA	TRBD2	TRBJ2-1	TGTGCCAGCAGCTACCGGGGGGACGCCTACAATGAGCAGTTCTTC	CASSYRGDAYNEQFF
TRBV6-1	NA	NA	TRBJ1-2	TGTGCCAGCAGTGTAGGGACCGTGGCGATCTATGGCTACACCTTC	CASSVGTVAIYGYTF
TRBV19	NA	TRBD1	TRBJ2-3	TGTGCCAGTAGTCTCCGACAGGGGTGGGGAGCAGATACGCAGTATTTT	CASSLRQGWGADTQYF
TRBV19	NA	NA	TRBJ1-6	TGTGCCAGTAGTATACAGGGCGAAGATTCACCCCTCCACTTT	CASSIQGEDSPLHF
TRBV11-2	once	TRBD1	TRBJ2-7	TGTGCCAGCAGCCTTGACAGGGGGAATCCTCTCTACGAGCAGTACTTC	CASSLDRGNPLYEQYF
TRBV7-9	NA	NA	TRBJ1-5	TGTGCCAGCGGACAGTCGTGGGGTCAGCCCCAGCATTTT	CASGQSWGQPQHF
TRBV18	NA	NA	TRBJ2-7	TGTGCCAGCTCACCAAAGGACGAGCAGTACTTC	CASSPKDEQYF
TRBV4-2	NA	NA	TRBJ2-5	TGTGCCAGCAGCCAAGAAGGCCCGCTAGCCGAACAAGAGACCCAGTACTTC	CASSQEGPLAEQETQYF